This T cell receptor beta chain was recovered during a study of T cell repertoires in cytomegalovirus infection. Study outcomes and limitations: The response measured ex vivo was dominated by TCR beta clonotypes (HLA-C-restricted and CMV-specific).

This clonotype was detected many times. The antigen is undetermined. TCRdb recomputed calls from the reads with MiXCR, one row per CDR3 protein. The table has 200,000 to 250,000 distinct CDR3 sequences, 6.5% seen once. The CDR3 is 14 amino acids. Trimming took 2 bases from V and 10 from J, leaving 12 bases between them. Germline V gives CDR1 SGHTA, CDR2 FQGNSA. This chain links TRBV7-2 with TRBJ1-6; D is perhaps TRBD1 (6 bases). Sequencing was done on a sample of PBMCs. The sequence was collected from a human donor in good health (CMV status not recorded). Some clones in this sample may be carry-over from other donors' samples. In DNA, the CDR3 is TGTGCCAGCAGCTTACGCAGGGGCGAATCACCCCTCCACTTT. Residues: CASSLRRGESPLHF.